These 27 T cell receptor beta chains came from one sample sequenced in a study of blood T cell repertoires in COVID-19 (dated by TCRdb to 2018 to 2021). Library prep was done by the immunoSEQ multiplex PCR assay. TCRdb limited this immuneACCESS table to in-frame rearrangements with V and J called. A share of clones is missing; checked studies link under half to unresolved V genes, and the rest is unexplained. The sample contains 95,000 to 100,000 clones, approximately 81% of them found a single time. The ten most abundant clones make up about 1.8% of the sample. The sample comprised peripheral blood. The receptors were sampled from a woman in her seventies with active or convalescent COVID-19.

The chain uses TRBV6-5 and TRBJ2-7, with D perhaps matching TRBD1 (6 bases). CDR3 length: 14 amino acids. Per the germline V gene, CDR1 is MNHEY and CDR2 is SVGAGI. The germline V and J ends were trimmed by 5 bases and 0 bases, with 11 bases remaining between them. CDR3 in DNA: TGTGCCAGCAGTCCTGACAGGAGCTCCTACGAGCAGTACTTC. Protein sequence: CASSPDRSSYEQYF.

The chain carries TRBV2 and TRBJ1-5, with 7 bases that match TRBD1. This CDR3 has 18 amino acids. Looked up from germline, CDR1 is SNHLY and CDR2 is FYNNEI. Unmatched junction bases numbered 9, after V lost 1 base and J lost 0 bases. DNA for the CDR3: TGTGCCAGCAGTGAAGGGTTGTCAGGGGGAAATAGCAATCAGCCCCAGCATTTT. Translating gives CASSEGLSGGNSNQPQHF. Full variable domain (remainder filled in from reference TRBV2 and TRBJ1-5): EPEVTQTPSHQVTQMGQEVILRCVPISNHLYFYWYRQILGQKVEFLVSFYNNEISEKSEIFDDQFSVERPDGSNFTLKIRSTKLEDSAMYFCASSEGLSGGNSNQPQHFGDGTRLSIL.

V gene TRBV5-8 combines with J gene TRBJ2-5; possibly TRBD2 for D (6 bases). Trimming removed 4 bases from V and 5 bases from J, with 18 bases in between. The CDR3 loop spans 15 amino acids. The germline V gene encodes CDR1 SGHTS and CDR2 YDEGEE. The CDR3 bases are TGTGCCAGCAGCCGCGGCCTGCGGGGTGAGGAGACCCAGTACTTC. It is translated as CASSRGLRGEETQYF.

The chain is built from TRBV24-1 and TRBJ2-1; D might be TRBD1 (6 bases). Germline CDR1 KGHDR, CDR2 SFDVKD. Trimming took off 4 bases at V and 4 bases at J, with 19 bases between the two ends. The CDR3 runs to 17 residues. CDR3 coding DNA: TGTGCCACCAGTGACGCGGGTCCGACGGGACATTACAATGAGCAGTTCTTC. Translation gives CATSDAGPTGHYNEQFF.

V gene TRBV19 combines with J gene TRBJ1-3; no reliable D call. Trimming removed 0 bases from V and 0 bases from J, with 6 bases in between. The germline gives CDR1 LNHDA, CDR2 SQIVND (reference sequence). The CDR3 runs to 15 residues. CDR3 nucleotide sequence: TGTGCCAGTAGTATAGATGACAACTCTGGAAACACCATATATTTT. This encodes CASSIDDNSGNTIYF. Using reference TRBV19 and TRBJ1-3 for the parts outside the CDR3, the full variable domain is DGGITQSPKYLFRKEGQNVTLSCEQNLNHDAMYWYRQDPGQGLRLIYYSQIVNDFQKGDIAEGYSVSREKKESFPLTVTSAQKNPTAFYLCASSIDDNSGNTIYFGEGSWLTVV.

This chain links TRBV9 with TRBJ1-3; D uncertain. CDR1 is SGDLS and CDR2 is YYNGEE in the germline V gene. The germline V and J ends were trimmed by 4 bases and 0 bases, with 11 bases remaining between them. The CDR3 contains 15 residues. The CDR3: CASSPTTSSGNTIYF. CDR3 sequence (DNA): TGTGCCAGCAGCCCGACAACCAGCTCTGGAAACACCATATATTTT.

This clone came up once. The chain carries TRBV19 and TRBJ2-2, with D perhaps given as TRBD1 or TRBD2 (9 bases each). Trimming removed 5 bases at V and 4 bases at J, with 29 bases between. Germline loops: CDR1 LNHDA, CDR2 SQIVND (reference sequence). CDR3 length: 20 residues. The CDR3 is CASSAPGTGTLAGSTGELFF. CDR3 in DNA: TGTGCCAGTAGTGCACCCGGGACAGGGACACTAGCGGGTTCCACCGGGGAGCTGTTTTTT.

The rearrangement links TRBV6-5 to TRBJ1-1; D uncertain. This CDR3 has 15 amino acids. Trimming cost V 7 bases and J 6 bases, with 21 bases left between them. Germline CDR1 reads MNHEY; CDR2 reads SVGAGI. CDR3 coding DNA: TGTGCCAGCATCAGTAGGTCCGACCGGGGAGCTGAAGCTTTCTTT. Its protein is CASISRSDRGAEAFF.

J is TRBJ2-1 and V is TRBV19; 9 nucleotides line up with TRBD2. Germline V gene data show CDR1 as LNHDA and CDR2 as SQIVND (reference sequence). The V and J ends lost 0 bases and 6 bases, in that order; junction bases with no gene match: 3. This CDR3 region has 15 residues. DNA of the CDR3: TGTGCCAGTAGTATAGAAGGCGGGGGGGCCAATGAGCAGTTCTTC. Its translation: CASSIEGGGANEQFF.

The rearrangement uses TRBV11-2 and TRBJ2-1; a weak D match, TRBD2 (6 bases). V gave up 5 bases and J gave up 0 bases, with 14 bases separating them. CDR1 is SGHAT, CDR2 FQNNGV, per germline. This CDR3 has 16 residues. The CDR3 is CASSTYGGSSYNEQFF. The CDR3 nucleotides are TGTGCCAGCAGCACCTACGGGGGAAGCTCCTACAATGAGCAGTTCTTC.

The chain joins TRBV6-6 to TRBJ1-1; maybe TRBD1 (6 bases). V was shortened by 6 bases and J by 5 bases, with 13 bases between the two germline ends. This CDR3 is 13 amino acids long. Germline CDR1 is MNHNY and CDR2 is SVGAGI (reference sequence). The CDR3 protein is CASSSRGRTEAFF. CDR3 sequence (DNA): TGTGCCAGCAGCTCCAGGGGTCGGACTGAAGCTTTCTTT.

The gene calls are TRBV5-4 and TRBJ1-4; the match to TRBD1 covers 9 bases. CDR1 is SGHNT and CDR2 is YYREEE in the germline V gene (reference sequence). With 4 bases clipped from V and 7 bases from J, the junction kept 8 bases outside the gene matches. The CDR3 covers 15 residues. The CDR3 loop is CASSPSTGGVEKLFF. The CDR3 DNA reads as TGTGCCAGCAGCCCTTCGACAGGGGGTGTTGAAAAACTGTTTTTT.

V usage is TRBV6-5 and J usage is TRBJ1-2; TRBD1 aligns across 7 bases. This CDR3 comprises 12 residues. The V segment lost 6 bases and the J segment 8 bases; nucleotides outside the gene matches: 6. CDR1 is MNHEY, CDR2 SVGAGI, per germline. The CDR3 DNA follows: TGTGCCAGCAGGAGAAGACAGGGAGGCTACACCTTC. This codes for CASRRRQGGYTF.

This chain uses TRBV5-1 with TRBJ2-3; the match to TRBD2 covers 8 bases. The junction had 4 bases not matched to a gene; V was cut back by 0 bases and J by 1 base. Germline-derived CDR1 and CDR2 are SGHRS and YFSETQ. The CDR3 has 16 amino acids. The CDR3 sequence is CASSLGSGAGTDTQYF. The CDR3 nucleotides are TGCGCCAGCAGCTTGGGTAGCGGGGCGGGCACAGATACGCAGTATTTT.

CDR3 in amino acids: CASNPRGGYNYGYTF. In DNA form, the CDR3 reads TGTGCCAGCAACCCCCGCGGGGGATATAACTATGGCTACACCTTC. The V and J genes are TRBV5-6 and TRBJ1-2; tentative D call: TRBD1 (5 bases). The CDR3 runs to 15 residues. V lost 6 bases and J lost 1, with 16 bases in between. Germline V CDR1 and CDR2: SGHDT, YYEEEE. Full variable domain (missing parts from reference TRBV5-6 and TRBJ1-2): DAGVTQSPTHLIKTRGQQVTLRCSPKSGHDTVSWYQQALGQGPQFIFQYYEEEERQRGNFPDRFSGHQFPNYSSELNVNALLLGDSALYLCASNPRGGYNYGYTFGSGTRLTVV.

This chain connects TRBV5-1 to TRBJ1-6, with 8 bases fitting TRBD1. Germline assignment: CDR1 SGHRS and CDR2 YFSETQ. The junction had 8 bases not matched to a gene; V was cut back by 6 bases and J by 9 bases. The CDR3 loop spans 14 amino acids. CDR3 in DNA: TGCGCCAGCAAGACCGACAGGGGACGTTCACCCCTCCACTTT. Its translation is CASKTDRGRSPLHF.

The V and J genes are TRBV5-4 and TRBJ2-5; 7 bases match TRBD2. The V and J ends lost 4 bases and 0 bases, in that order; junction bases with no gene match: 3. Looked up from germline, CDR1 is SGHNT and CDR2 is YYREEE (reference sequence). The CDR3 is 14 amino acids. The CDR3: CASSLRGYQETQYF. The CDR3 nucleotides read TGTGCCAGCAGCCTGCGGGGGTACCAAGAGACCCAGTACTTC.

V usage is TRBV3-1 (or the pseudogene TRBV3-2) and J usage is TRBJ1-4, with 7 nucleotides matching TRBD1. In germline, CDR1 is LGHDT, CDR2 YNNKEL (reference sequence). After removal of 3 bases from V and 4 bases from J, the junction contained 8 bases not matched to a gene. This CDR3 region has 16 residues. Here the CDR3 reads CASSQNSGQFNEKLFF. The CDR3 nucleotides are TGTGCCAGCAGCCAGAATTCGGGACAGTTTAATGAAAAACTGTTTTTT.

The V gene is TRBV5-1, the J gene TRBJ1-2; weak D call: TRBD1 (6 bases). The CDR3 is 13 amino acids. V was pared by 5 bases and J by 6 bases, with 14 bases between. Germline CDR1 and CDR2: SGHRS and YFSETQ. The CDR3: CASSTQGRDGYTF. The CDR3 DNA reads as TGCGCCAGCAGTACGCAGGGGCGGGATGGCTACACCTTC.

J is TRBJ2-2 and V is TRBV6-6; 7 bases line up with TRBD1. The CDR3 is 15 amino acids. CDR1 and CDR2 from the germline V gene are MNHNY and SVGAGI (reference sequence). Trimming took 4 bases from V and 5 from J; bases not matched to a gene: 7. The CDR3 is CASSSTTGLTGELFF. CDR3 in DNA: TGTGCCAGCAGTTCTACGACAGGGTTGACCGGGGAGCTGTTTTTT.

V is TRBV7-9 and J is TRBJ1-6, with D possibly matching TRBD1 (5 bases). Trimming pared 4 bases from V and 5 bases from J, leaving 9 bases between. Germline V lookup: CDR1 SEHNR, CDR2 FQNEAQ (reference sequence). The CDR3 runs to 14 residues. CDR3 nucleotides: TGTGCCAGCAGCTCCGACAGTAATAATTCACCCCTCCACTTT. The encoded protein is CASSSDSNNSPLHF. Full variable domain (rest looked up from reference TRBV7-9 and TRBJ1-6): DTGVSQNPRHKITKRGQNVTFRCDPISEHNRLYWYRQTLGQGPEFLTYFQNEAQLEKSRLLSDRFSAERPKGSFSTLEIQRTEQGDSAMYLCASSSDSNNSPLHFGNGTRLTVT.

In this sample, this clone turned up a few times. The chain combines TRBV7-2 with TRBJ2-2, with 8 positions matching TRBD1. This CDR3 has 16 residues. J lost 6 bases, V lost 4 bases, and 10 bases had no gene match. The germline gives CDR1 SGHTA, CDR2 FQGNSA. CDR3 in amino acids: CASSWTGIDGSGELFF. As DNA, the CDR3 is TGTGCCAGCAGCTGGACAGGGATCGACGGTTCCGGGGAGCTGTTTTTT.

This clone appeared once. The genes are TRBV6-2 or TRBV6-3 and TRBJ2-1; 9 nucleotides line up with TRBD1. Germline V gene lookup returns CDR1 MNHEY and CDR2 SVGEGT. The CDR3 is made up of 16 amino acids. V lost 2 bases to trimming and J lost 3 bases; unmatched junction nucleotides: 5. The CDR3 DNA follows: TGTGCCAGCAGTTACGGGGCGACAGGGGGCTACAATGAGCAGTTCTTC. It translates to CASSYGATGGYNEQFF.

This chain connects TRBV9 to TRBJ2-1, with a possible D match to TRBD2 (6 bases). CDR1 and CDR2 (germline): SGDLS, YYNGEE. The CDR3 runs to 16 residues. V lost 0 bases, J lost 0 bases, and 10 bases lay in between. The CDR3 loop is CASSVVGGSSYNEQFF. The DNA for the CDR3 is TGTGCCAGCAGCGTAGTGGGAGGTAGCTCCTACAATGAGCAGTTCTTC.

This chain connects TRBV28 to TRBJ2-5; D not resolved. V was cut by 4 bases and J by 5 bases, with 5 bases left in between. Germline V gene data show CDR1 as MDHEN and CDR2 as SYDVKM. This CDR3 spans 11 amino acids. The CDR3 DNA reads as TGTGCCAGCAGTTCCGGGGAGACCCAGTACTTC. It is translated as CASSSGETQYF.

The sample holds a few counts of this clone. The V gene is TRBV5-4, the J gene TRBJ2-1; TRBD2 might be the D (6 bases). The CDR3 spans 15 residues. The V gene's germline CDR1 is SGHNT and CDR2 YYREEE (reference sequence). Trimming removed 0 bases from V and 3 bases from J, with 10 bases in between. The CDR3: CASSLGSGVYNEQFF. In DNA form, the CDR3 reads TGTGCCAGCAGCTTGGGTAGCGGAGTCTACAATGAGCAGTTCTTC.

J is TRBJ1-6 and V is TRBV6-5, with 9 bases that match TRBD1. Germline CDR1 reads MNHEY; CDR2 reads SVGAGI. The CDR3 has 16 amino acids. V was pared by 4 bases and J by 5 bases, with 6 bases of the junction left unmatched. The CDR3 here is CASSWGQGWDNSPLHF. DNA of the CDR3: TGTGCCAGCAGTTGGGGACAGGGATGGGATAATTCACCCCTCCACTTT.